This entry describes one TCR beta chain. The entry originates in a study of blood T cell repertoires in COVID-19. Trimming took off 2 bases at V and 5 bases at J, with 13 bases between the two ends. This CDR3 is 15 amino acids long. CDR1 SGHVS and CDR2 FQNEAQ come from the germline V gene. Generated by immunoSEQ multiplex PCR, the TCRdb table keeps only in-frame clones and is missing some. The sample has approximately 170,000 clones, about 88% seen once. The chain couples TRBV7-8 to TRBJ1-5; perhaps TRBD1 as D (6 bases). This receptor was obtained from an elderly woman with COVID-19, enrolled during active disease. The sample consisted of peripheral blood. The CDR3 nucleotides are TGTGCCAGCAGCTTAATGGGGGCAGGGGATCAGCCCCAGCATTTT. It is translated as CASSLMGAGDQPQHF.